A single T cell receptor (beta chain) is shown here with its context. The data derive from a study of shared clonotypes between healthy human individuals. The method was immunoSEQ multiplex PCR; TCRdb's version includes in-frame clones alone and lacks a portion of them. Among roughly 1.5 million clones listed, about 98% were seen once. The CDR3 totals 18 residues. The V segment lost 5 bases and the J segment 2 bases; nucleotides outside the gene matches: 13. Germline lookup yields CDR1 SGHTA and CDR2 FQGTGA. The chain is built from TRBV7-3 and TRBJ2-3; 10 bases are shared with TRBD1. The sequencing input was naive CD4+ T cells sorted from blood. Sample subset: CD45RA+ positively selected. This TCR derives from a man younger than 40 in good health. This chain's CDR3 is CASSRARTGGFNTDTQYF. The CDR3 DNA reads TGTGCCAGCAGCAGGGCAAGGACAGGGGGTTTTAACACAGATACGCAGTATTTT.